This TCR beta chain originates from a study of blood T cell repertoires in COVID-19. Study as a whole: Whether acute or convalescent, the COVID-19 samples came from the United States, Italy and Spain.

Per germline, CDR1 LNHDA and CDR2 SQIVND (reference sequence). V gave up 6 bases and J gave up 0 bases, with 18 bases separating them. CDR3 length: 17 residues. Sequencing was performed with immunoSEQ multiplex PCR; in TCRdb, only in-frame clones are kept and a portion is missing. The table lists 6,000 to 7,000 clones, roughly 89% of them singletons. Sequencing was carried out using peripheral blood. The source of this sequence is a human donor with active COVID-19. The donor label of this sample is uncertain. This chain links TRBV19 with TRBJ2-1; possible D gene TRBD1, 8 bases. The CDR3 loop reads CASRQGEREHSYNEQFF. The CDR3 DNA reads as TGTGCCAGTAGACAGGGGGAGCGGGAACACTCCTACAATGAGCAGTTCTTC.